Presented here are 5 T cell receptor beta chains from one specimen sequenced in a study of OX40 agonist ivuxolimab in advanced cancers. The repertoire was sequenced with immunoSEQ multiplex PCR; TCRdb's copy has only in-frame clones and lacks some. The sample lists 65,000 to 80,000 clones, roughly 86% seen once, with 0.99% in the top ten. The source material was CD4+ or CD8+ T cells sorted from blood, sampled in a trial of the OX40 agonist ivuxolimab. The receptors were sampled from an adult with an advanced solid tumor such as melanoma, head and neck, liver or kidney cancer.

The chain uses TRBV9 and TRBJ1-2; D unresolved. The CDR3 is 14 amino acids. Per germline, CDR1 SGDLS and CDR2 YYNGEE. Trimming took 0 bases from V and 7 from J, leaving 13 bases between them. This CDR3 is CASSVATAGGGYTF. The CDR3 DNA is TGTGCCAGCAGCGTAGCTACGGCAGGTGGTGGCTACACCTTC.

The chain uses TRBV7-9 and TRBJ1-1, with 7 bases that match TRBD1. Trimming took 5 bases from V and 5 from J; bases not matched to a gene: 11. CDR1 and CDR2 (germline): SEHNR, FQNEAQ (reference sequence). This CDR3 contains 15 residues. DNA of the CDR3: TGTGCCAGCAGCCCGAACGACAGGGTTGGGACTGAAGCTTTCTTT. Its translation is CASSPNDRVGTEAFF.

V usage is TRBV6-5 and J usage is TRBJ2-3, with 12 bases lining up with TRBD2. There are 16 residues in the CDR3. V lost 2 bases to trimming and J lost 0 bases; unmatched junction nucleotides: 0. CDR1 is MNHEY and CDR2 is SVGAGI in the germline V gene. The CDR3 DNA reads TGTGCCAGCAGTTACCTAGCGGGAGGGAGCACAGATACGCAGTATTTT. Encoded protein: CASSYLAGGSTDTQYF.

The CDR3 nucleotides read TGTGCCAGTAGAGTCAGGGGCGCCTCCTACGAGCAGTACTTC. Encoded protein: CASRVRGASYEQYF. The V gene is TRBV19, the J gene TRBJ2-7, with D possibly matching TRBD1 (6 bases). V lost 6 bases and J lost 0, with 12 bases in between. Germline CDR1 LNHDA, CDR2 SQIVND (reference sequence). The CDR3 sequence is 14 residues long.

The chain joins TRBV6-5 to TRBJ2-5, with a weak D call TRBD2 (7 bases). Germline V gene data show CDR1 as MNHEY and CDR2 as SVGAGI. Trimming shortened V by 8 bases and J by 5 bases, and 15 bases separated the two germline ends. The CDR3 has 13 amino acids. The CDR3 sequence: CASGGGGVETQYF. The CDR3 DNA sequence: TGTGCCAGCGGGGGGGGCGGGGTGGAGACCCAGTACTTC.